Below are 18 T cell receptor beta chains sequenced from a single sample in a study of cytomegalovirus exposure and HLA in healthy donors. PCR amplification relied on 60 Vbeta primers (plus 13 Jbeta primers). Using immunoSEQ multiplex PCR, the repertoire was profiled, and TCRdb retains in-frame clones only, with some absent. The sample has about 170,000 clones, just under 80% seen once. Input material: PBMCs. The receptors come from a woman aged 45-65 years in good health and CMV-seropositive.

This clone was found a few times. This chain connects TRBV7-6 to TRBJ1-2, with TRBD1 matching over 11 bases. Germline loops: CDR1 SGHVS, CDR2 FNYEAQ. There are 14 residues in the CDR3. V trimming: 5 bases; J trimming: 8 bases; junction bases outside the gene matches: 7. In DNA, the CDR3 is TGTGCCAGCAGCCCCGGGACAGGGGGTCTGGGCTACACCTTC. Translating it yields CASSPGTGGLGYTF.

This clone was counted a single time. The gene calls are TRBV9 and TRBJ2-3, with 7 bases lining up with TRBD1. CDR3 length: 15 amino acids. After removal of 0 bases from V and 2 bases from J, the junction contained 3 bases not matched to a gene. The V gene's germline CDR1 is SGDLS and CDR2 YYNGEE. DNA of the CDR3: TGTGCCAGCAGCGTAGGGACAGGAGTCACAGATACGCAGTATTTT. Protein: CASSVGTGVTDTQYF.

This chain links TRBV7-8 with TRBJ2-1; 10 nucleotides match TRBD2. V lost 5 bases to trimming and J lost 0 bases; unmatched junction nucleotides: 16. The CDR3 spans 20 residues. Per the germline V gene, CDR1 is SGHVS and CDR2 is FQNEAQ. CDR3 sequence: CASSILRRTSGRSSYNEQFF. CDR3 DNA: TGTGCCAGCAGCATACTGAGAAGGACTAGCGGTCGAAGCTCCTACAATGAGCAGTTCTTC.

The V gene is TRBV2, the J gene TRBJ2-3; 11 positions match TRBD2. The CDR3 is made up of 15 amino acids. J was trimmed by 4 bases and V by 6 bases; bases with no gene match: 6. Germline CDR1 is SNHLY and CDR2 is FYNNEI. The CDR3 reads CASRATSGGSDTQYF. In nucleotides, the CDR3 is TGTGCCAGCAGAGCCACTAGCGGGGGATCAGATACGCAGTATTTT.

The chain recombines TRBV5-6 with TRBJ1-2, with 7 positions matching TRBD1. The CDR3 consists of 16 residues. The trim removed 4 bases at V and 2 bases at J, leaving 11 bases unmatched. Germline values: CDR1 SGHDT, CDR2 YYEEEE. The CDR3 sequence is CASSAPPGQMNYGYTF. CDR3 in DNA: TGTGCCAGCAGCGCCCCGCCGGGACAGATGAACTATGGCTACACCTTC.

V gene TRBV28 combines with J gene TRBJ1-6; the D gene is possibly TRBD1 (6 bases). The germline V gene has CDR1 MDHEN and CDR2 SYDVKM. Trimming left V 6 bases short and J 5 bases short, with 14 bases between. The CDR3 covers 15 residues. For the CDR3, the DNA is TGTGCCAGCAGCCCCCGACAGGCCAATAATTCACCCCTCCACTTT. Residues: CASSPRQANNSPLHF.

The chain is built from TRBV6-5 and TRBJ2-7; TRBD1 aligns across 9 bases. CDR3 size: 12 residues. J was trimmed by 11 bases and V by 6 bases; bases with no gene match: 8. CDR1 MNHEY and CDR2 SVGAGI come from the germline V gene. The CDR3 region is CASRGLGTGKYF. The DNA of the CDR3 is TGTGCCAGCAGGGGACTCGGGACAGGGAAGTACTTC.

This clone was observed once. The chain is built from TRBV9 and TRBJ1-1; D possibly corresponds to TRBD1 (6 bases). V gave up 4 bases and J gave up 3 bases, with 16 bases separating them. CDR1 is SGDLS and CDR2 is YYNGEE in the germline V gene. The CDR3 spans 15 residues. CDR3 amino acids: CASSPGRGWDTEAFF. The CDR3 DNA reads TGTGCCAGCAGCCCGGGCAGGGGTTGGGACACTGAAGCTTTCTTT.

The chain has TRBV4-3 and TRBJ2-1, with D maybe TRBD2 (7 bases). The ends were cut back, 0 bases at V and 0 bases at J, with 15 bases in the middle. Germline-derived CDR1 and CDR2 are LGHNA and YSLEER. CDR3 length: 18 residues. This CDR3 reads CASSQDWGGASSYNEQFF. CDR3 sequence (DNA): TGCGCCAGCAGCCAAGATTGGGGGGGGGCCAGCTCCTACAATGAGCAGTTCTTC.

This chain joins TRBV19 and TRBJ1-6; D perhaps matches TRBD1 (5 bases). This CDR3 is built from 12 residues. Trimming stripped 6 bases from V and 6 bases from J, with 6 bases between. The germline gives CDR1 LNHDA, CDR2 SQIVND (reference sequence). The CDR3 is CASRDSNSPLHF. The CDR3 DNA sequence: TGTGCCAGTAGAGACAGTAATTCACCCCTCCACTTT.

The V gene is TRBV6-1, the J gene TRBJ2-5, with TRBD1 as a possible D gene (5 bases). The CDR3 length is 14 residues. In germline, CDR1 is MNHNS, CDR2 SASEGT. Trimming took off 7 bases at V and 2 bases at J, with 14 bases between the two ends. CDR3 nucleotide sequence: TGTGCCAGCACCTTAGACAGAGTTCAAGAGACCCAGTACTTC. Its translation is CASTLDRVQETQYF.

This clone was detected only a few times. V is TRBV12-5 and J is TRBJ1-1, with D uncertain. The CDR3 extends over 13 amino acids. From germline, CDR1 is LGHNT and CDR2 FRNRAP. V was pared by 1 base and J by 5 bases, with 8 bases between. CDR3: CASGLEPGTEAFF. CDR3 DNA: TGTGCTAGTGGTTTGGAGCCGGGGACTGAAGCTTTCTTT.

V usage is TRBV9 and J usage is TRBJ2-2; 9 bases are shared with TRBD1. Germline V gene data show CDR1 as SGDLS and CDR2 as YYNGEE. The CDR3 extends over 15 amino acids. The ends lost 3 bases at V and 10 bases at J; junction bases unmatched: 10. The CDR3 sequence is CASSDYGTGIPELFF. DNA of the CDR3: TGTGCCAGCAGCGACTACGGGACAGGGATACCGGAGCTGTTTTTT.

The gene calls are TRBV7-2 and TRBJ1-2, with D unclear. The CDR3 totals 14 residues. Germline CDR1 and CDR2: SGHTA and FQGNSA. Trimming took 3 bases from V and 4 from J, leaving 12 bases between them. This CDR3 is CASSFGGQTYGYTF. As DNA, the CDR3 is TGTGCCAGCAGCTTCGGCGGGCAGACCTATGGCTACACCTTC.

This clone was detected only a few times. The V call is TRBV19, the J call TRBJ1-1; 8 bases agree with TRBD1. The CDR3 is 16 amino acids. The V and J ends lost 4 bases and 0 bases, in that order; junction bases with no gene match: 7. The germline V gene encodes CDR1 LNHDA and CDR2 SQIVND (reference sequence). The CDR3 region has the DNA TGTGCCAGTAGTAAACGACCGGGACAGGTGAACACTGAAGCTTTCTTT. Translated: CASSKRPGQVNTEAFF. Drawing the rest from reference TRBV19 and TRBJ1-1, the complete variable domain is DGGITQSPKYLFRKEGQNVTLSCEQNLNHDAMYWYRQDPGQGLRLIYYSQIVNDFQKGDIAEGYSVSREKKESFPLTVTSAQKNPTAFYLCASSKRPGQVNTEAFFGQGTRLTVV.

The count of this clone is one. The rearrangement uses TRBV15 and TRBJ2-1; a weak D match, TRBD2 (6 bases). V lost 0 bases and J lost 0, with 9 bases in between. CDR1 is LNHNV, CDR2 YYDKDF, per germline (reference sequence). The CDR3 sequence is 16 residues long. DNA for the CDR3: TGTGCCACCAGCAGAGATCGGGGGTCCTCCTACAATGAGCAGTTCTTC. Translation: CATSRDRGSSYNEQFF.

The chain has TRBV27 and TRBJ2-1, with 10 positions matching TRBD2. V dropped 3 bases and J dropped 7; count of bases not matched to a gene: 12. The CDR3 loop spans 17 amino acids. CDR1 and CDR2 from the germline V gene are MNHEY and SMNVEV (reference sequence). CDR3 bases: TGTGCCAGCAGTTTCGGTCCCCCGGGACTAGCGATGAATGAGCAGTTCTTC. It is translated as CASSFGPPGLAMNEQFF.

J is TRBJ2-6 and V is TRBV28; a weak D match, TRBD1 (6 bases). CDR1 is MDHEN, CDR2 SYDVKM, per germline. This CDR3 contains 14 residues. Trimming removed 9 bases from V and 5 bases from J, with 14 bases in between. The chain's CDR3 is CASKLDRRANVLTF. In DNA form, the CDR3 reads TGTGCCAGTAAACTAGACAGGAGGGCCAACGTCCTGACTTTC.